Below, 5 T cell receptor beta chains from the same sample are listed, as sequenced in a study of T-cell reconstitution after alpha-beta-depleted transplantation in children. Researchers prepared the TCRbeta library using unique molecular identifiers, the study reports. In TCRdb, the PCR reads were re-called with MiXCR into one record per CDR3 protein. The sample lists roughly 70,000 distinct CDR3 sequences, roughly 4.9% seen once, with 18% in the top ten. Sequenced material: PBMCs, mostly from graft donor cells, taken 180 days after TCRalphabeta/CD19-depleted stem cell transplant. Receptor source: a boy under two years old who had a stem cell transplant for acute myeloid leukemia, so the T cells may come from the graft donor.

This clonotype was seen ten or more times. This chain uses TRBV12-3 or TRBV12-4 with TRBJ1-5, with TRBD1 identical over 7 bases. The J segment lost 3 bases and the V segment lost 5 bases, leaving 10 bases of the junction unmatched. The CDR3 runs to 16 residues. DNA of the CDR3: TGTGCCAGCAGTCCAATCCGGGACAGAGTCAATCAGCCCCAGCATTTT. Its protein product is CASSPIRDRVNQPQHF.

The sample holds many counts of this clonotype. The CDR3 DNA reads as TGTGCCAGCAGCCAAGTCCGGAGCTCTGGGGCCAACGTCCTGACTTTC. This sequence encodes CASSQVRSSGANVLTF. The rearrangement links TRBV3-1 to TRBJ2-6; no definite D call. The V end was cut by 1 base, the J end by 0 bases, with 7 bases between. Germline loops: CDR1 LGHDT, CDR2 YNNKEL (reference sequence). This CDR3 spans 16 amino acids.

In this sample, this clonotype turned up many times. In DNA form, the CDR3 reads TGCGCCAGCAGCCTGGCCCCTTCCTACGAGCAGTACGTC. Translation gives CASSLAPSYEQYV. The rearrangement links TRBV4-1 to TRBJ2-7; no clear D. Germline assignment: CDR1 MGHRA and CDR2 YSYEKL. Trimming took 4 bases from V and 1 from J, leaving 8 bases between them. There are 13 residues in the CDR3.

This clonotype has a count of ten or more. The CDR3 here is CASRQGVGGEDGETQYF. The CDR3 DNA reads as TGTGCCAGCAGGCAAGGGGTCGGGGGGGAAGATGGAGAGACCCAGTACTTC. The chain combines TRBV27 with TRBJ2-5, with 8 bases lining up with TRBD2. Germline V gene data show CDR1 as MNHEY and CDR2 as SMNVEV (reference sequence). The J segment lost 4 bases and the V segment lost 6 bases, leaving 16 bases of the junction unmatched. The CDR3 loop spans 17 amino acids.

This clonotype was observed many times. This chain joins TRBV27 and TRBJ2-1; D is unclear. This CDR3 comprises 14 residues. In germline, CDR1 is MNHEY, CDR2 SMNVEV (reference sequence). Trimming cost V 1 base and J 4 bases, with 8 bases left between them. In DNA, the CDR3 is TGTGCCAGCAGTTTATACTCGCAGTACAATGAGCAGTTCTTC. Translating gives CASSLYSQYNEQFF.